This T cell receptor beta chain is from a study of blood T cell repertoires in COVID-19. CDR3 length: 20 residues. TCRdb keeps only in-frame clones here, not all; method: immunoSEQ multiplex PCR. The sample lists 250,000 or so clones, roughly 88% occurring once. The clonotype was recovered from a woman aged 40 to 50 who had been exposed to COVID-19. V is TRBV21-1 and J is TRBJ2-1; TRBD2, the table's D call, was not compared with the DNA. TRBV21-1 is assigned pseudogene status. Sequencing was carried out using PBMCs or T cells enriched from blood (not recorded which). The CDR3 DNA sequence: TGTGCCAGCAGCAAAGGAAGGGGGACTAGCGGGAGCGTGGCCTACAATGAGCAGTTCTTC. It translates to CASSKGRGTSGSVAYNEQFF.